This T cell receptor (beta chain) was observed in a study of cytomegalovirus exposure and HLA in healthy donors. The primer mix had 60 Vbeta and 13 Jbeta primers. Here immunoSEQ multiplex PCR was the method, and the copy in TCRdb shows in-frame clones only, minus some. The data contain approximately 150,000 clones, over 75% of them seen just once; the ten biggest clones take up 2.5% to 3%. Regarding this clone: Its antigen is not identified.

Study-wide points: Later work associated over 15,000 TCR beta sequences with HLA alleles at 0.05 false discovery rate.

The CDR3 is made up of 13 amino acids. The junction had 3 bases not matched to a gene; V was cut back by 3 bases and J by 5 bases. Germline assignment: CDR1 SGHVS and CDR2 FNYEAQ. The genes are TRBV7-6 and TRBJ2-7, with 8 bases identical to TRBD2. The receptor's source is a woman in her 30s in good health and CMV-seronegative. Input material: PBMCs. The CDR3 DNA is TGTGCCAGCAGCTTGGAGACTAGCGACGAGCAGTACTTC. Translating it yields CASSLETSDEQYF.